The 18 T cell receptor beta chains given below trace back to one sample, sequenced in a study of CD4 and CD8 cells across lung adenocarcinoma regions. TCRdb re-derived calls from the PCR reads in MiXCR, one entry per CDR3 protein. The sample includes 16,000 or so distinct CDR3 sequences, 45% to 70% of them seen just once. The sample was CD8+ T cells from the center of a lung tumor. These receptors all come from a female donor with lung adenocarcinoma. The CD4 and CD8 labels of this study may be unreliable.

Details on this clonotype: The germline gene is not matched at one end of the junction; a read error may be the cause. V is TRBV27 and J is TRBJ2-5; tentatively, D is TRBD2 (7 bases). The end of the DNA is better explained by TRBJ2-3, so the J call may be wrong. The CDR3 has 19 residues. Germline CDR1 is MNHEY and CDR2 is SMNVEV (reference sequence). The CDR3 here is CARSLSVWVGGRNQETQYF. The CDR3 region has the DNA TGTGCCAGGAGTTTAAGCGTGTGGGTGGGGGGGCGTAACCAAGAGACGCAGTATTTT.

In its sample, this clonotype was seen a few times. The chain links TRBV7-6 to TRBJ2-1; D remains unclear. This CDR3 has 15 amino acids. Trimming removed 5 bases from V and 2 bases from J, with 13 bases in between. Looked up from germline, CDR1 is SGHVS and CDR2 is FNYEAQ. The CDR3 region has the DNA TGTGCCAGCAGCCCGCAGGAGACTCCCTACAATGAGCAGTTCTTC. This codes for CASSPQETPYNEQFF.

This chain joins TRBV12-3 or TRBV12-4 and TRBJ2-5, with D unresolved. The last part of the DNA fits TRBJ2-1 better; the J call may be wrong. The CDR3 has 16 residues. The DNA of the CDR3 is TGTGCCAGCAGTTTATCTCCTCTTCCCCAAGTAGGCATTCAGTTCTTC. Residues: CASSLSPLPQVGIQFF.

This clonotype was found many times. The rearrangement joins TRBV6-1 to TRBJ1-5; tentative D call: TRBD1 (5 bases). The CDR3 sequence is 14 residues long. Trimming removed 0 bases at V and 6 bases at J, with 9 bases between. CDR1 MNHNS and CDR2 SASEGT come from the germline V gene. CDR3 in DNA: TGTGCCAGCAGTGAAGCAGGAGGGGCTCAGCCCCAGCATTTT. This sequence encodes CASSEAGGAQPQHF.

V usage is TRBV6-1 and J usage is TRBJ2-4, with D tentatively TRBD1 or TRBD2 (5 bases each). The germline CDR1 and CDR2 sequences are MNHNS and SASEGT. V lost 3 bases and J 13 bases, leaving 28 bases between the germline ends. There are 17 residues in the CDR3. The CDR3 nucleotides read TGTGCCAGCAGTGAGGTACTGCCGGGGCCACAAGAAGGGTCCCAGTACTTC. It specifies CASSEVLPGPQEGSQYF.

This chain uses TRBV23-1 with TRBJ1-4; D gene unclear. TRBV23-1 is identified as an open reading frame with a role that is uncertain. The CDR3 loop spans 12 amino acids. Between the trimmed V and J ends, which lost 1 base and 8 bases, there was a span of 5 bases. The CDR3 region has the DNA TGCGCCAGCAGTCAATGGAGGGAAAAACTGTTTTTT. Translated, it gives CASSQWREKLFF.

Note on this clonotype: Compared with germline, one end of the junction differs, possibly owing to a read error. This chain links TRBV6-1 with TRBJ2-3, with D perhaps TRBD1 or TRBD2 (6 bases each). The germline gives CDR1 MNHNS, CDR2 SASEGT. CDR3 length: 14 amino acids. The chain's CDR3 is CGSRGMGGKNTQYF. As DNA, the CDR3 is TGTGGCAGCCGGGGGATGGGGGGCAAAAACACGCAGTATTTC.

The V and J genes are TRBV6-1 and TRBJ2-1; 8 positions agree with TRBD2. The CDR3 runs to 15 residues. The germline V gene encodes CDR1 MNHNS and CDR2 SASEGT. The J segment lost 5 bases and the V segment lost 8 bases, leaving 11 bases of the junction unmatched. CDR3 in amino acids: CASRTGGAGNNEQFF. CDR3 DNA: TGTGCCAGCCGGACCGGGGGGGCGGGTAACAATGAGCAGTTCTTC.

This chain joins TRBV10-3 and TRBJ2-1; 11 bases match TRBD2. Germline V CDR1 and CDR2: ENHRY, SYGVKD. The length of the CDR3 is 14 residues. V lost 8 bases to trimming and J lost 3 bases; unmatched junction nucleotides: 3. The CDR3 DNA is TGTGCCATCTCGGGACTAGCGGTCTACAATGAGCAGTTCTTC. This codes for CAISGLAVYNEQFF.

The chain recombines TRBV10-1 with TRBJ2-1, with D unclear. CDR1 and CDR2 from the germline V gene are WNHNN and SYGVQD (reference sequence). The V end was cut by 5 bases, the J end by 10 bases, with 12 bases between. The CDR3 is made up of 12 amino acids. CDR3 in amino acids: CASSKTQEEQFF. The CDR3 DNA follows: TGCGCCAGCAGTAAAACTCAGGAAGAGCAGTTCTTC.

J is TRBJ2-1 and V is TRBV5-1; 8 bases line up with TRBD1. Gene TRBJ2-5 matches the end of the DNA better, so the J call may be wrong. In germline, CDR1 is SGHRS, CDR2 YFSETQ. This CDR3 has 14 amino acids. This CDR3 is CASSWAGGEETQYF. CDR3 in DNA: TGCGCCAGCAGCTGGGCAGGGGGCGAGGAGACCCAGTACTTC.

A note on this clonotype: Compared with germline, one end of the junction differs, possibly owing to a read error. The chain links TRBV6-5 to TRBJ2-5, with 7 bases that match TRBD2. Looked up from germline, CDR1 is MNHEY and CDR2 is SVGAGI. This CDR3 has 16 residues. CDR3 DNA sequence: TGTGCCAGCATTTCCGGGACGGGGGGTTTCACAGATACGCAGTACTTT. This gives the protein CASISGTGGFTDTQYF.

The chain has TRBV25-1 and TRBJ2-3; D not resolved. The CDR3 length is 13 residues. Looked up from germline, CDR1 is MGHDK and CDR2 is SYGVNS. V was shortened by 5 bases and J by 1 base, with 7 bases between the two germline ends. The CDR3 reads CASSKTGTDTQYF. The CDR3 DNA reads TGTGCCAGCAGTAAAACAGGCACAGATACGCAGTATTTT. The variable domain in full, with the rest retrieved from reference TRBV25-1 and TRBJ2-3, is EADIYQTPRYLVIGTGKKITLECSQTMGHDKMYWYQQDPGMELHLIHYSYGVNSTEKGDLSSESTVSRIRTEHFPLTLESARPSHTSQYLCASSKTGTDTQYFGPGTRLTVL.

The sample holds many counts of this clonotype. The chain employs TRBV6-1 and TRBJ2-3; possible D gene TRBD2, 6 bases. V dropped 9 bases and J dropped 1 base, with 14 bases sitting between them. This CDR3 is 14 amino acids long. Germline CDR1 is MNHNS and CDR2 is SASEGT. CDR3 in DNA: TGTGCCAGTTTCCCAGGAGGGGGCACAGATACGCAGTATTTT. It yields the protein CASFPGGGTDTQYF.

The chain uses TRBV9 and TRBJ1-2, with D tentatively TRBD1 (5 bases). The V gene's germline CDR1 is SGDLS and CDR2 YYNGEE. Trimming shortened V by 4 bases and J by 0 bases, and 13 bases separated the two germline ends. CDR3 length equals 15 residues. The CDR3 sequence: CASSPSGTANYGYTF. For the CDR3, the DNA is TGTGCCAGCAGCCCATCCGGGACGGCTAACTATGGCTACACCTTC.

J is TRBJ2-3 and V is TRBV4-1, with 9 positions matching TRBD2. The CDR3 sequence is 16 residues long. Germline CDR1 reads MGHRA; CDR2 reads YSYEKL. V dropped 1 base and J dropped 5; count of bases not matched to a gene: 7. The CDR3 nucleotides are TGCGCCAGCAGCCAAGTCGGGGCGGGAGGGATAGATACGCAGTATTTT. Protein: CASSQVGAGGIDTQYF.

The chain employs TRBV3-1 and TRBJ1-4, with D maybe TRBD1 (5 bases). This CDR3 is 14 amino acids long. Germline V CDR1 and CDR2: LGHDT, YNNKEL (reference sequence). Between the trimmed V and J ends, which lost 2 bases and 7 bases, there was a span of 11 bases. This CDR3 reads CASSQPGPLEKLFF. CDR3 coding DNA: TGTGCCAGCAGCCAACCGGGACCGCTTGAAAAACTGTTTTTT.

As DNA, the CDR3 is TGTGCCAGCAACCTCGGTTCGAACACTGAAGCTTTCTTT. It specifies CASNLGSNTEAFF. The chain is built from TRBV6-1 and TRBJ1-1; D gene uncertain. Germline values: CDR1 MNHNS, CDR2 SASEGT. This CDR3 comprises 13 residues. V lost 7 bases and J lost 1, with 10 bases in between.